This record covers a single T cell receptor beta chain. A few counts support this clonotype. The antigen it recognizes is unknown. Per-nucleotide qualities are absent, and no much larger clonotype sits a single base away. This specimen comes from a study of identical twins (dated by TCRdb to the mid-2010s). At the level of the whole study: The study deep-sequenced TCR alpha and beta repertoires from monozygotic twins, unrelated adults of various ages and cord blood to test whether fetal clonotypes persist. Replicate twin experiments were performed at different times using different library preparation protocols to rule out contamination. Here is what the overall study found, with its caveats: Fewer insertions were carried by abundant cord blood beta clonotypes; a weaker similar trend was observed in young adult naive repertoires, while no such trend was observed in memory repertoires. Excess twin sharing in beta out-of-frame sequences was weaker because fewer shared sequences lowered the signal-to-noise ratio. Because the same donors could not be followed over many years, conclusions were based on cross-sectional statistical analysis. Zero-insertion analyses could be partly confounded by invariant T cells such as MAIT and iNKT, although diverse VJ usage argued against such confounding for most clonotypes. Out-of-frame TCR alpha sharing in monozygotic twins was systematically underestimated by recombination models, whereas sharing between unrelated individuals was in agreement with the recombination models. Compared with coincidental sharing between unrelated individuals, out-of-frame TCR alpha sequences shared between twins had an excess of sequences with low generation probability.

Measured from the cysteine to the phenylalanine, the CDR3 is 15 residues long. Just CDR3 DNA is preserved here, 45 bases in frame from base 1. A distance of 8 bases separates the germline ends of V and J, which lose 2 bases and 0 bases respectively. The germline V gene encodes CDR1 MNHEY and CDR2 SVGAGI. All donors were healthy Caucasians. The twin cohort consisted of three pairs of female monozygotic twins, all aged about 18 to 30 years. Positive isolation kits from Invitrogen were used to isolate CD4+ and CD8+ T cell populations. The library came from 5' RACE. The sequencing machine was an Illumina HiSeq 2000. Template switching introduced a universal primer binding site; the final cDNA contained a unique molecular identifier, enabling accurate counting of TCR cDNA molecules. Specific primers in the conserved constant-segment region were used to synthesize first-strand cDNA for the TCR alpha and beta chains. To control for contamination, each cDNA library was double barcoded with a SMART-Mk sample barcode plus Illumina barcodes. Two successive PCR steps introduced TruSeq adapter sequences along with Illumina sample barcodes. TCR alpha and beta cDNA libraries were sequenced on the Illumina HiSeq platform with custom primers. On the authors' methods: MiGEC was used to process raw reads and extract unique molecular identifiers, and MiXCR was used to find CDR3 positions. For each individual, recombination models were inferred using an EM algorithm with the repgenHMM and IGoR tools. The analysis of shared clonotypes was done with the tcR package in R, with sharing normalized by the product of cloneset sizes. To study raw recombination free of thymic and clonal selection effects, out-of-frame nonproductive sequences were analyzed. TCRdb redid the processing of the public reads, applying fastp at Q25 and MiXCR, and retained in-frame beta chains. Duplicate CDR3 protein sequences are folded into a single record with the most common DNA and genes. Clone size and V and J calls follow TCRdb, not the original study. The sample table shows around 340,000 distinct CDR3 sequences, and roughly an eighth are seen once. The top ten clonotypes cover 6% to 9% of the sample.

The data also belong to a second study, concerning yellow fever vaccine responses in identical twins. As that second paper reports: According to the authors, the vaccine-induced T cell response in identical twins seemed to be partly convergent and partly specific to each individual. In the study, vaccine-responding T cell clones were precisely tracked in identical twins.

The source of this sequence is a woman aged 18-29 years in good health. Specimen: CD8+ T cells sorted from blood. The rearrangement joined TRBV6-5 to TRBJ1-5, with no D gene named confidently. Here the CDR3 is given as CASSYEGNSNQPQHF. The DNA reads TGTGCCAGCAGTTACGAAGGTAATAGCAATCAGCCCCAGCATTTT.